Sequencing of this T cell receptor (beta chain) was carried out in a study of T cell responses to AZD1222 COVID-19 vaccine. Profiled with immunoSEQ multiplex PCR; TCRdb holds only in-frame clones, not every one. The top ten hold more than 0.7% of the sample, which has 150,000 or so clones, approximately 95% seen once. Trimming removed 2 bases from V and 6 bases from J, with 11 bases in between. Germline V gene lookup returns CDR1 SGHKS and CDR2 YYEKEE (reference sequence). The CDR3 loop spans 13 amino acids. Whole-study findings and limits: Spike-specific TCR breadth and depth went up after people got two AZD1222 doses. Distributed over spike, vaccine-associated CD4 TCRs predominated at 160-218 and 743-854. Donors were chiefly white British, with a greater number of females, and clonal diversity was perhaps underestimated. No day 14 peak samples; only post-peak repertoires were characterized.

Concerning this clone itself: Its antigen is as yet unknown.

The sequenced sample was peripheral blood, obtained on day 0 of MenACWY control vaccination. This receptor was taken from an adult in good health. This sequence joins TRBV5-5 and TRBJ1-1; D gene unclear. CDR3 coding DNA: TGTGCCAGCAGCTTAGAAGTGGTCTCTGAAGCTTTCTTT. This codes for CASSLEVVSEAFF.